The present TCR beta chain was sequenced within a study of blood T cells in healthy people across ages. Findings of the study overall: TCR beta diversity correlated strongly with naive T cell percentage. Roughly linearly, TCR beta diversity per million T cells fell as age increased.

Primed by a sample-barcoded 5' primer and a J-beta primer mix, a second PCR proceeded for about 7 to 12 cycles. Individual samples furnished no less than 3 million CDR3-containing paired-end reads apiece. TCRdb analysed the 5' RACE reads with MiXCR anew, one entry per CDR3 protein. The sample shows 500,000 to 600,000 distinct CDR3 sequences, 25% to 30% of them seen only once. The germline V gene encodes CDR1 MGHRA and CDR2 YSYEKL. The CDR3 runs to 14 residues. J lost 4 bases, V lost 4 bases, and 6 bases had no gene match. In the case of this clonotype: Its cognate antigen is unknown.

PBMCs numbering at least 7 million were isolated per sample. The source of this sequence is an older woman in good health. The sequenced material came from blood. This rearrangement joins TRBV4-1 to TRBJ1-2, with 7 bases identical to TRBD1. The chain's CDR3 is CASSPDRDSYGYTF. Written as DNA, the CDR3 is TGCGCCAGCAGCCCAGACAGGGATAGCTATGGCTACACCTTC.